A single sample gave rise to the 8 T cell receptor beta chains below, sequenced in a study of T cells in Graves' hyperthyroidism and ophthalmopathy. From RNA transcripts, TCR beta CDR3 regions were amplified. TCR CDR3 regions were first amplified by RT-PCR with HTBI primers. From the multiplex PCR reads, TCRdb called clonotypes with MiXCR, one entry per CDR3 protein. Among 450,000 to 550,000 distinct CDR3 sequences listed, around 22% were seen once. Sequencing used blood. The receptors originated from a woman aged 25 to 39 with Graves' ophthalmopathy.

The V and J genes are TRBV29-1 and TRBJ2-5; no clear D gene. Germline V CDR1 and CDR2: SQVTM, ANQGSEA. Trimming left V 4 bases short and J 5 bases short, with 17 bases between. This CDR3 is 14 amino acids long. The CDR3 region has the DNA TGCAGCGTTGTGGGAAACCGCGGCTTGGAGACCCAGTACTTC. It encodes CSVVGNRGLETQYF.

The sample holds many counts of this clonotype. The CDR3 DNA follows: TGTGCCAGCAGTTTAACTTCCGGGACAGGCCACGAGCAGTACTTC. Protein: CASSLTSGTGHEQYF. The chain has TRBV27 and TRBJ2-7, with 8 bases fitting TRBD1. The germline gives CDR1 MNHEY, CDR2 SMNVEV (reference sequence). J lost 5 bases, V lost 2 bases, and 8 bases had no gene match. The CDR3 has 15 residues.

This clonotype appeared many times. The rearrangement links TRBV2 to TRBJ1-1; 11 bases agree with TRBD1. The V gene's germline CDR1 is SNHLY and CDR2 FYNNEI. The junction had 2 bases not matched to a gene; V was cut back by 3 bases and J by 5 bases. This CDR3 spans 14 amino acids. This CDR3 reads CASSEDRGRTEAFF. The DNA for the CDR3 is TGTGCCAGCAGTGAGGACAGGGGGCGAACTGAAGCTTTCTTT.

The V call is TRBV19, the J call TRBJ2-7, with D tentatively TRBD1 (5 bases). V dropped 3 bases and J dropped 1 base, with 10 bases sitting between them. CDR1 is LNHDA, CDR2 SQIVND, per germline (reference sequence). The CDR3 runs 14 residues. CDR3 protein: CASSISRQSYEQYF. In DNA form, the CDR3 reads TGTGCCAGTAGTATTAGCAGACAGTCCTACGAGCAGTACTTC.

The table lists this clonotype with many counts. The chain's CDR3 is CASSQDSLQGLSYGYTF. The DNA of the CDR3 is TGCGCCAGCAGCCAAGACTCTCTACAGGGATTAAGCTATGGCTACACCTTC. The gene calls are TRBV4-3 and TRBJ1-2, with D maybe TRBD1 (6 bases). The V and J ends lost 0 bases and 4 bases respectively, with 18 bases between them. Germline assignment: CDR1 LGHNA and CDR2 YSLEER. The CDR3 has 17 residues.

At least ten counts were recorded for this clonotype. The rearrangement links TRBV2 to TRBJ1-2; 7 nucleotides align to TRBD1. The CDR3 has 14 amino acids. Unmatched junction bases numbered 7, after V lost 6 bases and J lost 3 bases. The germline V gene has CDR1 SNHLY and CDR2 FYNNEI. The CDR3, as DNA: TGTGCCAGCAGCCATGGACAGGCGGACTATGGCTACACCTTC. It encodes CASSHGQADYGYTF.

This clonotype was seen ten or more times. The junction departs from the called germline gene at one end, perhaps through a read error. V is TRBV2 and J is TRBJ1-1; D unresolved. Germline V gene lookup returns CDR1 SNHLY and CDR2 FYNNEI. The CDR3 totals 15 residues. In DNA, the CDR3 is TGTGCCGGCAGTGAATCTGGCCAGGTGAACACTGAAGCTTTCTTT. As protein: CAGSESGQVNTEAFF.

The chain is built from TRBV7-3 and TRBJ1-1, with 7 nucleotides matching TRBD1. This CDR3 is built from 14 residues. From germline, CDR1 is SGHTA and CDR2 FQGTGA. Trimming at V came to 6 bases and at J to 4 bases, leaving 8 bases not matched to a gene. CDR3 nucleotide sequence: TGTGCCAGCAGACCAGCCAGGGGGGGCACTGAAGCTTTCTTT. Translated: CASRPARGGTEAFF. The full variable domain, completed using reference TRBV7-3 and TRBJ1-1, is GAGVSQTPSNKVTEKGKYVELRCDPISGHTALYWYRQSLGQGPEFLIYFQGTGAADDSGLPNDRFFAVRPEGSVSTLKIQRTERGDSAVYLCASRPARGGTEAFFGQGTRLTVV.